The next 21 T cell receptor beta chains were all read from a single sample in a study of T cell repertoires in ileal Crohn's disease. Described time point: proximal margin of the surgical specimen (macroscopically non-inflamed). The assay was immunoSEQ multiplex PCR, and TCRdb's table has in-frame clones only and misses some. The sample has several thousand clones, about nine tenths seen once. The material sequenced was ileal tissue. The receptor source for this set is an adult with Crohn's disease.

The V call is TRBV15, the J call TRBJ2-5; D is perhaps TRBD2 (6 bases). CDR1 is LNHNV and CDR2 is YYDKDF in the germline V gene (reference sequence). Trimming removed 3 bases at V and 5 bases at J, with 10 bases between. The CDR3 contains 13 residues. The chain's CDR3 is CATSSRLGETQYF. The CDR3 DNA is TGTGCCACCAGCAGCCGACTAGGGGAGACCCAGTACTTC.

V gene TRBV19 combines with J gene TRBJ2-4; D perhaps matches TRBD2 (6 bases). V lost 6 bases and J lost 6, with 6 bases in between. Germline V gene data show CDR1 as LNHDA and CDR2 as SQIVND (reference sequence). CDR3 length: 11 residues. The CDR3 protein is CASSGGNIQYF. The CDR3 nucleotides are TGTGCCAGTAGCGGGGGAAACATTCAGTACTTC.

This clone was recorded only once. The same CDR3 can be traced to other DNA sequences in this sample. The rearrangement links TRBV5-6 to TRBJ2-1; no firm D call. This CDR3 has 11 residues. Germline CDR1 SGHDT, CDR2 YYEEEE. Between the trimmed V and J ends, which lost 4 bases and 5 bases, there was a span of 4 bases. CDR3 DNA: TGTGCCAGCAGCCAAGACAATGAGCAGTTCTTC. It encodes CASSQDNEQFF.

The chain links TRBV6-5 to TRBJ2-7; D remains ambiguous. This CDR3 comprises 13 residues. The germline V gene encodes CDR1 MNHEY and CDR2 SVGAGI. With 0 bases removed from V and 3 bases from J, the gap between germline ends came to 6 bases. The CDR3 DNA reads as TGTGCCAGCAGTTACTCGATCGGCTACGAGCAGTACTTC. It encodes CASSYSIGYEQYF.

V is TRBV4-3 and J is TRBJ1-6; no clear D gene. Trimming took 4 bases from V and 7 from J, leaving 14 bases between them. Germline CDR1 reads LGHNA; CDR2 reads YSLEER. The CDR3 has 15 amino acids. The CDR3 DNA reads TGCGCCAGCAGCCTGGGAATATCGGGAAATTCACCCCTCCACTTT. Protein sequence: CASSLGISGNSPLHF.

V is TRBV30 and J is TRBJ1-1; the D gene is possibly TRBD1 (6 bases). CDR3 length: 14 residues. Trimming left V 2 bases short and J 3 bases short, with 13 bases between. The V gene's germline CDR1 is GTSNPN and CDR2 SVGIG (reference sequence). The CDR3 region has the DNA TGTGCCTGGAGTCCACAGGGTTTATACACTGAAGCTTTCTTT. Translation: CAWSPQGLYTEAFF.

V is TRBV6-5 and J is TRBJ2-5; D perhaps matches TRBD1 (6 bases). The CDR3 totals 11 residues. Trimming removed 8 bases from V and 5 bases from J, with 9 bases in between. Looked up from germline, CDR1 is MNHEY and CDR2 is SVGAGI. Written as DNA, the CDR3 is TGTGCCAGCGGGGGCGGCGAGACCCAGTACTTC. This gives the protein CASGGGETQYF.

This chain links TRBV19 with TRBJ1-5, with D hard to call. CDR3 length equals 13 residues. Trimming shortened V by 4 bases and J by 5 bases, and 9 bases separated the two germline ends. From germline, CDR1 is LNHDA and CDR2 SQIVND (reference sequence). CDR3 in amino acids: CASSNQLDQPQHF. CDR3 coding DNA: TGTGCCAGTAGTAACCAGCTAGATCAGCCCCAGCATTTT.

This chain connects TRBV2 to TRBJ2-5; D gene ambiguous. The CDR3 runs to 11 residues. With 3 bases removed from V and 5 bases from J, the gap between germline ends came to 4 bases. Germline V gene lookup returns CDR1 SNHLY and CDR2 FYNNEI. The CDR3 DNA reads as TGTGCCAGCAGTGACTACGAGACCCAGTACTTC. Translation: CASSDYETQYF.

V usage is TRBV19 and J usage is TRBJ1-3; 11 positions agree with TRBD1. With 6 bases clipped from V and 2 bases from J, the junction kept 9 bases outside the gene matches. Germline lookup yields CDR1 LNHDA and CDR2 SQIVND (reference sequence). The CDR3 covers 17 residues. CDR3 DNA sequence: TGTGCCAGTAGCCCGGGGGACAGGGGGTCTCCTGGAAACACCATATATTTT. This codes for CASSPGDRGSPGNTIYF.

J is TRBJ2-7 and V is TRBV2; 7 nucleotides agree with TRBD1. There are 14 residues in the CDR3. Germline V CDR1 and CDR2: SNHLY, FYNNEI. With 6 bases clipped from V and 0 bases from J, the junction kept 5 bases outside the gene matches. The CDR3 spells CASSQDRTSYEQYF. The CDR3 nucleotides read TGTGCCAGCAGCCAGGACAGGACCTCCTACGAGCAGTACTTC. Drawing the rest from reference TRBV2 and TRBJ2-7, the complete variable domain is EPEVTQTPSHQVTQMGQEVILRCVPISNHLYFYWYRQILGQKVEFLVSFYNNEISEKSEIFDDQFSVERPDGSNFTLKIRSTKLEDSAMYFCASSQDRTSYEQYFGPGTRLTVT.

V and J are TRBV19 and TRBJ1-1; a weak D match, TRBD1 (6 bases). V was clipped by 1 base and J by 1 base, with 10 bases between them. Per the germline V gene, CDR1 is LNHDA and CDR2 is SQIVND (reference sequence). The CDR3 runs to 15 residues. The CDR3 DNA reads TGTGCCAGTAGTATAGTCAGGGGCTCGAACACTGAAGCTTTCTTT. Its protein is CASSIVRGSNTEAFF.

The V call is TRBV29-1, the J call TRBJ2-5; the D is unclear. Germline lookup yields CDR1 SQVTM and CDR2 ANQGSEA. The V gene lost 3 bases and the J gene lost 7 bases, with 9 bases spanning the gap. The CDR3 spans 11 residues. In DNA form, the CDR3 reads TGCAGCGTTGACGGGCTCGGGACCCAGTACTTC. Amino acid sequence: CSVDGLGTQYF.

This clone is a singleton in its sample. The genes are TRBV9 and TRBJ1-3, with D unclear. There are 14 residues in the CDR3. The germline V and J ends were trimmed by 6 bases and 1 base, with 11 bases remaining between them. Germline-derived CDR1 and CDR2 are SGDLS and YYNGEE. CDR3 DNA sequence: TGTGCCAGCAACCCCCGGAATTCTGGAAACACCATATATTTT. Residues: CASNPRNSGNTIYF.

The V gene is TRBV10-3, the J gene TRBJ1-1; D is undetermined. Germline CDR1 is ENHRY and CDR2 is SYGVKD. V lost 6 bases to trimming and J lost 5 bases, with 19 bases between them. The CDR3 is 15 amino acids. CDR3 sequence reads: CAIRDQLGGGTEAFF. The CDR3 DNA is TGTGCCATCAGGGATCAATTAGGTGGAGGGACTGAAGCTTTCTTT.

CDR3 in amino acids: CASSLVRAGANVLTF. DNA for the CDR3: TGTGCCAGCAGCTTGGTCAGGGCTGGGGCCAACGTCCTGACTTTC. The chain employs TRBV5-4 and TRBJ2-6, with D tentatively TRBD1 (5 bases). The germline CDR1 and CDR2 sequences are SGHNT and YYREEE (reference sequence). This CDR3 comprises 15 residues. V shed 0 bases and J shed 2 bases, with 6 bases lying between them.

The chain joins TRBV28 to TRBJ1-4; D gene ambiguous. This CDR3 spans 14 amino acids. The V gene's germline CDR1 is MDHEN and CDR2 SYDVKM. Trimming took off 1 base at V and 5 bases at J, with 8 bases between the two ends. CDR3 sequence (DNA): TGTGCCAGCAGTTTATCAGGCCTCAATGAAAAACTGTTTTTT. Its protein product is CASSLSGLNEKLFF.

The rearrangement uses TRBV5-1 and TRBJ1-5; D unclear. The V end was cut by 4 bases, the J end by 4 bases, with 9 bases between. The CDR3 runs to 13 residues. Germline V gene data show CDR1 as SGHRS and CDR2 as YFSETQ. The CDR3 here is CASSPGRNQPQHF. Here the CDR3 DNA reads TGCGCCAGCAGCCCGGGAAGAAATCAGCCCCAGCATTTT. The variable domain in full, completed from reference TRBV5-1 and TRBJ1-5, reads KAGVTQTPRYLIKTRGQQVTLSCSPISGHRSVSWYQQTPGQGLQFLFEYFSETQRNKGNFPGRFSGRQFSNSRSEMNVSTLELGDSALYLCASSPGRNQPQHFGDGTRLSIL.

The chain joins TRBV19 to TRBJ2-5; 9 nucleotides align to TRBD1. V shed 6 bases, J shed 5 bases, and the junction held 4 bases outside the gene matches. CDR1 and CDR2 from the germline V gene are LNHDA and SQIVND (reference sequence). The CDR3 has 13 amino acids. CDR3: CASRVGTGETQYF. CDR3 bases: TGTGCCAGTAGGGTGGGGACAGGGGAGACCCAGTACTTC.

V is TRBV27 and J is TRBJ1-3, with no clear D. The CDR3 extends over 14 amino acids. Trimming pared 3 bases from V and 1 base from J, leaving 7 bases between. Per germline, CDR1 MNHEY and CDR2 SMNVEV (reference sequence). The CDR3 bases are TGTGCCAGCAGTTTTAGTAGTTCTGGAAACACCATATATTTT. Protein sequence: CASSFSSSGNTIYF.

The DNA of the CDR3 is TGCGCCAGCAGCCAAGGTGGGGTTGGAAACACCATATATTTT. Its translation: CASSQGGVGNTIYF. The chain carries TRBV4-3 and TRBJ1-3; no clear D. CDR1 is LGHNA, CDR2 YSLEER, per germline. The CDR3 extends over 14 amino acids. The V and J ends lost 1 base and 3 bases respectively, with 7 bases between them.